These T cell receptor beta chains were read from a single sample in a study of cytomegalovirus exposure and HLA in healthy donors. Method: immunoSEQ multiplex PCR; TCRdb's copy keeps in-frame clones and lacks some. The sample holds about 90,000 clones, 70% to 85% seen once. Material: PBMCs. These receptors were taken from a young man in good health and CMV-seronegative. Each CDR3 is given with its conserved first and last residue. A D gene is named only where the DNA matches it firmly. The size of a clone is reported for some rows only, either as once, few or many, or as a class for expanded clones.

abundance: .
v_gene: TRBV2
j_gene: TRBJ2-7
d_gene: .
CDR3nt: TGTGCCAGCTCGACTGGGTCCTCCTACGAGCAGTACTTC
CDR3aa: CASSTGSSYEQYF

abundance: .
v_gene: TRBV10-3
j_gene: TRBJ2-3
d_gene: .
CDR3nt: TGTGCCATCAGTGATCAAGGGGGCACAGATACGCAGTATTTT
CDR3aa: CAISDQGGTDTQYF

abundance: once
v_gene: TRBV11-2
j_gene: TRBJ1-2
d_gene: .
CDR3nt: TGTGCCAGCAGCTTAGATCTGCCGGCTAACTATGGCTACACCTTC
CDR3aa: CASSLDLPANYGYTF

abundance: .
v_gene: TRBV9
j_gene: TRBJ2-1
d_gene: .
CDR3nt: TGTGCCAGCAGCGTAGGACAGAGCTCCTACAATGAGCAGTTCTTC
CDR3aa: CASSVGQSSYNEQFF

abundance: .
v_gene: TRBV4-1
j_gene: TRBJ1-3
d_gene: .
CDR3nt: TGCGCCAGCAGCCATACCCTATTGGGGCAGGCTGGAAACACCATATATTTT
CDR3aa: CASSHTLLGQAGNTIYF

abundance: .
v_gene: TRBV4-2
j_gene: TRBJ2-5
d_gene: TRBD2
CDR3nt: TGTGCCAGCAGCCTCGAATGGGGTACTAGCGGGGAGCAAGAGACCCAGTACTTC
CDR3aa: CASSLEWGTSGEQETQYF

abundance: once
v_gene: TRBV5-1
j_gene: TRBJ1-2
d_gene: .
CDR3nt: TGCGCCAGCAGTACGGACTTAGGGGGTGGTGGCTACACCTTC
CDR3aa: CASSTDLGGGGYTF

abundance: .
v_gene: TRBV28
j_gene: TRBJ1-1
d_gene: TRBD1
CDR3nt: TGTGCCAGCAGTTTAGGACAGGGCGCGAACACTGAAGCTTTCTTT
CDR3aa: CASSLGQGANTEAFF

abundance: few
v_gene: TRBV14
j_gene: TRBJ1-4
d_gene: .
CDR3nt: TGTGCCAGCAGCCCAGCGGGACGAGTGGCCGGAAAACTGTTTTTT
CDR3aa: CASSPAGRVAGKLFF

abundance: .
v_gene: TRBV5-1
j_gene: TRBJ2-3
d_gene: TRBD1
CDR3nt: TGCGCCAGCAGCCAAAGACAGGGGTTGGGAGATACGCAGTATTTT
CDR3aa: CASSQRQGLGDTQYF

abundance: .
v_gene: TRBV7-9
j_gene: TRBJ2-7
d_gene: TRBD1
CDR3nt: TGTGCCAGCGGGGACAGTCGTTACGAGCAGTACTTC
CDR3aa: CASGDSRYEQYF

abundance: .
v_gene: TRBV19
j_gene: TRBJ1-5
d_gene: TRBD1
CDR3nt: TGTGCCAGTAGTAGCCGGGACAGGGGTGTCACGGATCAGCCCCAGCATTTT
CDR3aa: CASSSRDRGVTDQPQHF

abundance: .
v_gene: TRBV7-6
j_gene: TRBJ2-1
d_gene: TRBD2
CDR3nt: TGTGCCAGCAGCTCCTTCAAGCGGGGGGGCTCCTACAATGAGCAGTTCTTC
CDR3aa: CASSSFKRGGSYNEQFF

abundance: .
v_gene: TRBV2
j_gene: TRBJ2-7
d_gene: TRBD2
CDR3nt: TGTGCCAGCAGCGCCGGAACCGGGGGGACGCGGGCTGTAGAGTACTTC
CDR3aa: CASSAGTGGTRAVEYF

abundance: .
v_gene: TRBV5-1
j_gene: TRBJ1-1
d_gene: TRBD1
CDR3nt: TGCGCCAGCAGCAAAGGAGGGACAGGGGGCGCGTCTGAAGCTTTCTTT
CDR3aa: CASSKGGTGGASEAFF

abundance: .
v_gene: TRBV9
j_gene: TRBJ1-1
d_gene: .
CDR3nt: TGTGCCAGCAGCCCCAGTTTGCGGACTGAAGCTTTCTTT
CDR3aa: CASSPSLRTEAFF

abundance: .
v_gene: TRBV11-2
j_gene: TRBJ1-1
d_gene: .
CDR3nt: TGTGCCAGCAGCAAAAGTACTCATCAGGGGTACACTGAAGCTTTCTTT
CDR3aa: CASSKSTHQGYTEAFF

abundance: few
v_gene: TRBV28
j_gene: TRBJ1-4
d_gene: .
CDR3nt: TGTGCCAGCAGATTCAGAGGGGGTCTAAGAGAAAAACTGTTTTTT
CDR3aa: CASRFRGGLREKLFF

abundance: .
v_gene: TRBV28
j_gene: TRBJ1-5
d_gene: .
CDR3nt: TGTGCCAGCACCTCCGAGGGAGCCGAAAGGGATCAGCCCCAGCATTTT
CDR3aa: CASTSEGAERDQPQHF

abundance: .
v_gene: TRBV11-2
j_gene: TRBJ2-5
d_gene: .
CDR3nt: TGTGCCAGCAGCCCCACAGGGATGGAGACCCAGTACTTC
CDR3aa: CASSPTGMETQYF

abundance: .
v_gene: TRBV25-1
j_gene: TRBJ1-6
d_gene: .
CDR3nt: TGTGCCAGCAGTGGCCGGGTTTACTCACCCCTCCACTTT
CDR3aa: CASSGRVYSPLHF

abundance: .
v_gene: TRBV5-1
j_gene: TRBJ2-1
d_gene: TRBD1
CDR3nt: TGCGCCAGCAGCTACGACCGGGACAGGGGCTACAATGAGCAGTTCTTC
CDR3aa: CASSYDRDRGYNEQFF

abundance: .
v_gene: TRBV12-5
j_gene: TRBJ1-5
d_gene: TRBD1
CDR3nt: TGTGCTAGTGGCCATAGCCGGGACAGAGGGTTTAATAGCAATCAGCCCCAGCATTTT
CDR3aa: CASGHSRDRGFNSNQPQHF

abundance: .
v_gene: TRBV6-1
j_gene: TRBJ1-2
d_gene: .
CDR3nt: TGTGCCAGCAGCGAAATTTTTGAGACAGGCTACACCTTC
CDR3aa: CASSEIFETGYTF

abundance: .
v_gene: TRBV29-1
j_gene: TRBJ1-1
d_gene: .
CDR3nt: TGCAGCGTTGAAGTAACAGGGCGACACACTGAAGCTTTCTTT
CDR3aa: CSVEVTGRHTEAFF

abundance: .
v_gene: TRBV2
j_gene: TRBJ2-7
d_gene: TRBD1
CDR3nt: TGTGCCAGCAACGGACAGGGGGCTGGCTACGAGCAGTACTTC
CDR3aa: CASNGQGAGYEQYF

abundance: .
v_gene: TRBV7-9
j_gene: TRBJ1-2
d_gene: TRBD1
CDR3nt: TGTGCCAGCAGCCCCTCCGGGACAGGGACATATTGGGAAGGCTACACCTTC
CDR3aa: CASSPSGTGTYWEGYTF

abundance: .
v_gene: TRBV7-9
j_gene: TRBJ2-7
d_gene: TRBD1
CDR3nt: TGTGCCAGCAGCTTTTTCATTGGACAGGCCGGTTACGAGCAGTACTTC
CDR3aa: CASSFFIGQAGYEQYF

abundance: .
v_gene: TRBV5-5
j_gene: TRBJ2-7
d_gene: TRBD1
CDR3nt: TGTGCCAGCAGCTTGGCCGGACAGGGGGAGGCCTACGAGCAGTACTTC
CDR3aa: CASSLAGQGEAYEQYF

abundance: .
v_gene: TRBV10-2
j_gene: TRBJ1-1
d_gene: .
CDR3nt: TGCGCCAGCAGTCCGACAGTCACTGAAGCTTTCTTT
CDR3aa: CASSPTVTEAFF